The 28 T cell receptor beta chains below all came from one sample that was sequenced in a study of blood T cell repertoires in COVID-19. Libraries were prepared by immunoSEQ multiplex PCR; TCRdb keeps only in-frame clonotypes and omits some of them. The repertoire includes tens of thousands of clones, approximately 85% of them detected once, and 7.9% sits in the top ten. The material sequenced was peripheral blood. Receptors originate from a man aged 55-75 years with COVID-19, enrolled during active disease.

DNA for the CDR3: TGTGCCATCGGGGGAAACACTGAAGCTTTCTTT. It yields the protein CAIGGNTEAFF. The J gene is TRBJ1-1, the V gene TRBV28; D is perhaps TRBD1 (5 bases). CDR1 MDHEN and CDR2 SYDVKM come from the germline V gene. This CDR3 comprises 11 residues. V dropped 10 bases and J dropped 2 bases, with 8 bases sitting between them.

This chain joins TRBV28 and TRBJ1-5, with D hard to call. Germline CDR1 is MDHEN and CDR2 is SYDVKM. The CDR3 loop spans 13 amino acids. Trimming cost V 7 bases and J 0 bases, with 7 bases left between them. CDR3 coding DNA: TGTGCCAGCAACAAGTTTAGCAATCAGCCCCAGCATTTT. Its protein product is CASNKFSNQPQHF.

V is TRBV28 and J is TRBJ2-7; weak D call: TRBD1 (6 bases). This CDR3 spans 12 amino acids. Germline lookup yields CDR1 MDHEN and CDR2 SYDVKM. Trimming stripped 6 bases from V and 7 bases from J, with 13 bases between. In nucleotides, the CDR3 is TGTGCCAGCAGCCCAGGACAGAGGGAGCAGTACTTC. Its protein is CASSPGQREQYF.

The V and J genes are TRBV28 and TRBJ1-5; 7 bases are a match to TRBD1. Germline V gene data show CDR1 as MDHEN and CDR2 as SYDVKM. This CDR3 is 16 amino acids long. With 5 bases clipped from V and 0 bases from J, the junction kept 7 bases outside the gene matches. CDR3 sequence: CASSPRTGHSNQPQHF. The CDR3 nucleotides are TGTGCCAGCAGTCCACGGACAGGCCATAGCAATCAGCCCCAGCATTTT.

This clone has only one observation. The V gene is TRBV10-1, the J gene TRBJ1-1, with 8 nucleotides matching TRBD1. The germline CDR1 and CDR2 sequences are WNHNN and SYGVQD (reference sequence). J lost 14 bases, V lost 5 bases, and 10 bases had no gene match. The CDR3 length is 12 residues. CDR3 DNA: TGCGCCAGCAGTCGCTCGGACAGGGAGATATTCTTT. Protein: CASSRSDREIFF.

The chain couples TRBV18 to TRBJ2-7; D gene uncertain. CDR1 and CDR2 from the germline V gene are KGHSH and LQKENI. The CDR3 contains 12 residues. V was shortened by 6 bases and J by 3 bases, with 9 bases between the two germline ends. The CDR3, as DNA: TGTGCCAGCTCCCCTGACAACTACGAGCAGTACTTC. Translated: CASSPDNYEQYF. Based on the CDR3 plus reference TRBV18 and TRBJ2-7, the full variable domain is NAGVMQNPRHLVRRRGQEARLRCSPMKGHSHVYWYRQLPEEGLKFMVYLQKENIIDESGMPKERFSAEFPKEGPSILRIQQVVRGDSAAYFCASSPDNYEQYFGPGTRLTVT.

In its sample, this clone was seen once. The chain carries TRBV4-2 and TRBJ1-1, with 9 bases identical to TRBD1. Trimming took 4 bases from V and 3 from J; bases not matched to a gene: 6. Germline V gives CDR1 LGHNA, CDR2 YNFKEQ. The CDR3 is made up of 15 amino acids. CDR3 loop: CASSPQQGADTEAFF. The CDR3 DNA is TGTGCCAGCAGCCCACAACAGGGGGCGGACACTGAAGCTTTCTTT.

The chain uses TRBV2 and TRBJ1-2, with 12 bases aligning to TRBD1. This CDR3 region has 15 residues. V trimming: 6 bases; J trimming: 6 bases; junction bases outside the gene matches: 8. The germline V gene has CDR1 SNHLY and CDR2 FYNNEI. The CDR3 here is CASRGTGGARDGYTF. CDR3 DNA sequence: TGTGCCAGCAGAGGGACAGGGGGCGCTAGGGATGGCTACACCTTC. The complete variable domain, with remaining parts taken from reference TRBV2 and TRBJ1-2, reads EPEVTQTPSHQVTQMGQEVILRCVPISNHLYFYWYRQILGQKVEFLVSFYNNEISEKSEIFDDQFSVERPDGSNFTLKIRSTKLEDSAMYFCASRGTGGARDGYTFGSGTRLTVV.

The J gene is TRBJ1-1, the V gene TRBV19, with TRBD1 identical over 7 bases. J was trimmed by 3 bases and V by 6 bases; bases with no gene match: 1. CDR3 size: 12 residues. Germline CDR1 and CDR2: LNHDA and SQIVND (reference sequence). CDR3 DNA sequence: TGTGCCAGTAGCGGACAGGACACTGAAGCTTTCTTT. This codes for CASSGQDTEAFF.

The chain uses TRBV7-8 and TRBJ1-5; D is possibly TRBD1 (6 bases). Germline values: CDR1 SGHVS, CDR2 FQNEAQ. This CDR3 spans 19 amino acids. V lost 5 bases to trimming and J lost 5 bases, with 28 bases between them. CDR3 residues: CASSALGALGGGADQPQHF. The CDR3 DNA sequence: TGTGCCAGCAGCGCCCTAGGAGCCCTGGGTGGGGGGGCGGATCAGCCCCAGCATTTT.

The rearrangement joins TRBV6-5 to TRBJ1-2, with D maybe TRBD1 (6 bases). Trimming took off 0 bases at V and 7 bases at J, with 18 bases between the two ends. The CDR3 is 16 residues long. CDR1 and CDR2 from the germline V gene are MNHEY and SVGAGI. The DNA of the CDR3 is TGTGCCAGCAGTTACTCCGGAATAGCAGGGGCAGGTGGCTACACCTTC. It specifies CASSYSGIAGAGGYTF.

The table lists this clone with a count of one. The V and J genes are TRBV4-2 and TRBJ2-5, with a tentative D call TRBD2 (6 bases). The germline gives CDR1 LGHNA, CDR2 YNFKEQ. The CDR3 is 15 residues long. V lost 0 bases and J 4 bases, leaving 12 bases between the germline ends. CDR3 protein: CASSQESGVRETQYF. CDR3 in DNA: TGTGCCAGCAGCCAAGAATCGGGGGTGAGAGAGACCCAGTACTTC.

J is TRBJ1-2 and V is TRBV11-3; no clear D gene. In germline, CDR1 is SGHNT, CDR2 YENEEA. V was cut by 4 bases and J by 6 bases, with 18 bases left in between. This CDR3 region has 15 residues. The CDR3 sequence: CASSSREGTVHGYTF. Here the CDR3 DNA reads TGTGCCAGCAGCTCGCGGGAAGGTACGGTTCATGGCTACACCTTC.

This clone was observed a handful of times. The chain has TRBV12-3 or TRBV12-4 and TRBJ1-2, with TRBD1 matching over 7 bases. The trim removed 11 bases at V and 6 bases at J, leaving 9 bases unmatched. The length of the CDR3 is 12 residues. In DNA, the CDR3 is TGTGCCTCCAGGAGGGGGCAGGATGGCTACACCTTC. Translated, it gives CASRRGQDGYTF.

The chain carries TRBV7-8 and TRBJ2-7, with a weak D call TRBD2 (5 bases). From germline, CDR1 is SGHVS and CDR2 FQNEAQ. V was cut by 1 base and J by 2 bases, with 12 bases left in between. The CDR3 consists of 15 residues. The CDR3 loop reads CASSLGHSGTYEQYF. DNA of the CDR3: TGTGCCAGCAGCTTAGGCCACTCGGGGACCTACGAGCAGTACTTC.

J is TRBJ1-5 and V is TRBV15; no clear D gene. V dropped 0 bases and J dropped 7 bases, with 7 bases sitting between them. CDR3 length equals 13 residues. Per the germline V gene, CDR1 is LNHNV and CDR2 is YYDKDF (reference sequence). The CDR3 spells CATSRDRGQPQHF. CDR3 nucleotide sequence: TGTGCCACCAGCAGAGATCGGGGACAGCCCCAGCATTTT.

J is TRBJ1-1 and V is TRBV19, with TRBD1 matching over 8 bases. The CDR3 spans 16 residues. Germline V gene sequence: CDR1 LNHDA, CDR2 SQIVND (reference sequence). Germline trimming cut 1 base from V and 5 bases from J; bases unmatched to any gene: 9. CDR3 coding DNA: TGTGCCAGTAGTATAGGAGGACAGGGCCGGTGGACTGAAGCTTTCTTT. Its translation is CASSIGGQGRWTEAFF. The variable domain in full, with the rest retrieved from reference TRBV19 and TRBJ1-1, is DGGITQSPKYLFRKEGQNVTLSCEQNLNHDAMYWYRQDPGQGLRLIYYSQIVNDFQKGDIAEGYSVSREKKESFPLTVTSAQKNPTAFYLCASSIGGQGRWTEAFFGQGTRLTVV.

V is TRBV5-1 and J is TRBJ1-1, with D possibly matching TRBD1 (5 bases). CDR3 length equals 13 residues. V was pared by 4 bases and J by 2 bases, with 9 bases between. CDR1 is SGHRS, CDR2 YFSETQ, per germline. CDR3 protein: CASSVGLNTEAFF. The CDR3 DNA sequence: TGCGCCAGCAGCGTGGGGCTTAACACTGAAGCTTTCTTT.

The chain joins TRBV5-6 to TRBJ1-3, with 7 bases aligning to TRBD1. The V segment lost 3 bases and the J segment 7 bases; nucleotides outside the gene matches: 10. Looked up from germline, CDR1 is SGHDT and CDR2 is YYEEEE. This CDR3 has 15 amino acids. For the CDR3, the DNA is TGTGCCAGCAGCTCTGGGACAGCACCTCGGAACACCATATATTTT. This codes for CASSSGTAPRNTIYF. The complete variable domain, with remaining parts taken from reference TRBV5-6 and TRBJ1-3, reads DAGVTQSPTHLIKTRGQQVTLRCSPKSGHDTVSWYQQALGQGPQFIFQYYEEEERQRGNFPDRFSGHQFPNYSSELNVNALLLGDSALYLCASSSGTAPRNTIYFGEGSWLTVV.

The V and J genes are TRBV10-3 and TRBJ1-2; TRBD1 matches 8 bases. Germline V CDR1 and CDR2: ENHRY, SYGVKD. The length of the CDR3 is 17 residues. The J segment lost 6 bases and the V segment lost 0 bases, leaving 12 bases of the junction unmatched. The CDR3 nucleotides are TGTGCCATCAGTGAGTCGAGAGGGGCAGGGGGCCTGGATGGCTACACCTTC. This sequence encodes CAISESRGAGGLDGYTF.

The chain has TRBV28 and TRBJ1-1; D uncertain. With 3 bases removed from V and 2 bases from J, the gap between germline ends came to 7 bases. CDR1 and CDR2 from the germline V gene are MDHEN and SYDVKM. The CDR3 spans 13 residues. Here the CDR3 reads CASSFSGNTEAFF. In DNA form, the CDR3 reads TGTGCCAGCAGTTTTTCAGGTAACACTGAAGCTTTCTTT.

This chain links TRBV7-9 with TRBJ2-1; TRBD2 aligns across 10 bases. The CDR3 runs 17 residues. Losses at the gene ends were 8 bases for V and 0 bases for J; bases not matched to a gene: 10. Germline V gene lookup returns CDR1 SEHNR and CDR2 FQNEAQ (reference sequence). As DNA, the CDR3 is TGTGCCAGCTTGGGGCTAGCGGGGGAGAGCTCCTACAATGAGCAGTTCTTC. Translated: CASLGLAGESSYNEQFF. Full variable domain (outside the CDR3, taken from reference TRBV7-9 and TRBJ2-1): DTGVSQNPRHKITKRGQNVTFRCDPISEHNRLYWYRQTLGQGPEFLTYFQNEAQLEKSRLLSDRFSAERPKGSFSTLEIQRTEQGDSAMYLCASLGLAGESSYNEQFFGPGTRLTVL.

This chain links TRBV2 with TRBJ2-7, with 7 bases matching TRBD2. Germline CDR1 reads SNHLY; CDR2 reads FYNNEI. V lost 4 bases to trimming and J lost 4 bases; unmatched junction nucleotides: 4. This CDR3 is 13 amino acids long. For the CDR3, the DNA is TGTGCCAGCAGTGCCCAGCGGGATTACGAGCAGTACTTC. The encoded protein is CASSAQRDYEQYF. The complete variable domain, with remaining parts taken from reference TRBV2 and TRBJ2-7, reads EPEVTQTPSHQVTQMGQEVILRCVPISNHLYFYWYRQILGQKVEFLVSFYNNEISEKSEIFDDQFSVERPDGSNFTLKIRSTKLEDSAMYFCASSAQRDYEQYFGPGTRLTVT.

The chain combines TRBV28 with TRBJ2-3, with 11 bases identical to TRBD2. The germline CDR1 and CDR2 sequences are MDHEN and SYDVKM. V lost 7 bases to trimming and J lost 6 bases; unmatched junction nucleotides: 9. The CDR3 has 15 amino acids. The CDR3 DNA reads as TGTGCCAGCACCAACTTAGCGGGAGGGGGGGATACGCAGTATTTT. Its protein is CASTNLAGGGDTQYF.

The rearrangement uses TRBV6-5 and TRBJ1-6; D is undetermined. The CDR3 sequence is 15 residues long. CDR1 is MNHEY and CDR2 is SVGAGI in the germline V gene. Trimming took 6 bases from V and 6 from J, leaving 15 bases between them. The CDR3 DNA reads as TGTGCCAGCAGCCTCGAGGGCTCGGGTAATTCACCCCTCCACTTT. This translates into CASSLEGSGNSPLHF.

V usage is TRBV3-1 (or the pseudogene TRBV3-2) and J usage is TRBJ1-4; D call uncertain. Germline CDR1 is LGHDT and CDR2 is YNNKEL (reference sequence). CDR3 size: 13 residues. With 1 base removed from V and 5 bases from J, the gap between germline ends came to 5 bases. The CDR3 spells CASSQGSNEKLFF. Here the CDR3 DNA reads TGTGCCAGCAGCCAAGGTAGCAATGAAAAACTGTTTTTT.

The chain combines TRBV5-3 with TRBJ2-2; 14 nucleotides align to TRBD2. TRBV5-3 is treated as an ORF (open reading frame) with a function not yet certain. Losses at the gene ends were 0 bases for V and 4 bases for J; bases not matched to a gene: 2. The CDR3 contains 17 residues. CDR3: CARSLVTSGRGTGELFF. The CDR3 nucleotides read TGTGCCAGAAGCTTGGTGACTAGCGGGAGGGGCACCGGGGAGCTGTTTTTT.

The CDR3 protein is CASSQFNQPQHF. The CDR3 nucleotides are TGTGCCAGCAGCCAGTTCAATCAGCCCCAGCATTTT. The chain has TRBV7-2 and TRBJ1-5, with D uncertain. V gave up 5 bases and J gave up 3 bases, with 5 bases separating them. Per the germline V gene, CDR1 is SGHTA and CDR2 is FQGNSA. The CDR3 covers 12 residues. The variable domain in full, completed from reference TRBV7-2 and TRBJ1-5, reads GAGVSQSPSNKVTEKGKDVELRCDPISGHTALYWYRQSLGQGLEFLIYFQGNSAPDKSGLPSDRFSAERTGGSVSTLTIQRTQQEDSAVYLCASSQFNQPQHFGDGTRLSIL.